These 3 T cell receptor beta chains came from one sample sequenced in a study of T cell responses to AZD1222 COVID-19 vaccine. TCRdb's table, derived via immunoSEQ multiplex PCR, lists solely in-frame clones and lacks some. The sample lists about 200,000 clones; approximately 90% were seen once. The specimen was peripheral blood, collected 28 days after the second dose of the MenACWY control vaccine. These receptors originate from an adult who received the MenACWY meningococcal vaccine as a control.

The chain is built from TRBV7-9 and TRBJ1-1; 7 bases map to TRBD1. CDR1 and CDR2 from the germline V gene are SEHNR and FQNEAQ (reference sequence). V shed 5 bases and J 0 bases; nucleotides not matched to a gene: 6. The CDR3 consists of 15 residues. The chain's CDR3 is CASSLWTGVNTEAFF. The CDR3 DNA sequence: TGTGCCAGCAGCCTCTGGACAGGAGTGAACACTGAAGCTTTCTTT.

The chain recombines TRBV21-1 with TRBJ1-4; TRBD1, the D gene given by the table, was not confirmed from the DNA. TRBV21-1 constitutes a pseudogene. CDR3 length: 16 amino acids. The CDR3 protein is CASSLTEGQPNEKLFF. In DNA form, the CDR3 reads TGTGCCAGCAGCTTAACCGAGGGACAGCCTAATGAAAAACTGTTTTTT.

The chain couples TRBV29-1 to TRBJ2-2; D unclear. Deletions cut 3 bases from V and 0 bases from J, with 5 bases between. CDR1 SQVTM and CDR2 ANQGSEA come from the germline V gene. The CDR3 runs to 13 residues. CDR3 DNA sequence: TGCAGCGTTGATGGTACGAACACCGGGGAGCTGTTTTTT. It codes for CSVDGTNTGELFF.